This T cell receptor (beta chain) was recorded in a study of spatial heterogeneity in lung cancer. Study-wide results and caveats: Follow-up blood showed ubiquitous expanded tumor TCRs less than blood at resection did.

TCRdb re-derived calls from the 5' RACE reads in MiXCR, one entry per CDR3 protein. The sample has approximately 52,000 distinct CDR3 sequences; approximately 5.3% are singletons. This clonotype was detected only a few times. Antigen: not known. Documented time point: sample taken at primary tumor resection. The donor group consisted of 72 patients who had untreated, early-stage non-small cell lung cancer. The CDR3 totals 13 residues. In germline, CDR1 is MNHNY, CDR2 SVGAGI (reference sequence). The V and J ends lost 7 bases and 5 bases respectively, with 12 bases between them. This chain connects TRBV6-6 to TRBJ2-1; D may be TRBD2 (5 bases). The sequence derives from a male donor with early-stage non-small cell lung cancer. The sample here was PBMCs, taken at surgery. The CDR3 here is CASTREAHNEQFF. As DNA, the CDR3 is TGTGCCAGCACCCGGGAAGCACACAATGAGCAGTTCTTC.